The clone carrying this TCR beta chain was seen a single time. The sample belongs to a study of blood T cell repertoires in COVID-19. For the study at large: Italy, Spain and the United States were the sources of the convalescent and acute COVID-19 samples. PBMCs, B-cell-depleted T cells, or T cells provided the cDNA or gDNA that made up the material.

Using immunoSEQ multiplex PCR, the repertoire was profiled, and TCRdb retains in-frame clones only, with some absent. Among more than 65,000 clones listed, 60% to 75% were seen once. The CDR3 is 16 residues long. Trimming took 1 base from V and 0 from J; bases not matched to a gene: 3. Germline V lookup: CDR1 SGHAT, CDR2 FQNNGV. The source of this sequence is a woman in her 70s with acute or convalescent COVID-19. The chain combines TRBV11-2 with TRBJ1-3; the match to TRBD1 covers 7 bases. Sequences were obtained from peripheral blood. CDR3 DNA sequence: TGTGCCAGCAGCTTAGGGGGGACAGCCTCTGGAAACACCATATATTTT. Its protein is CASSLGGTASGNTIYF.